This T cell receptor (beta chain) is from a study of blood T cell repertoires in COVID-19. Profiled with immunoSEQ multiplex PCR; TCRdb holds only in-frame clones, not every one. The table shows about 190,000 clones, with around 80% occurring only once. Trimming removed 7 bases from V and 12 bases from J; junction bases left unmatched: 9. This CDR3 contains 13 residues. CDR1 is SNHLY and CDR2 is FYNNEI in the germline V gene. The rearrangement uses TRBV2 and TRBJ2-5; 12 nucleotides agree with TRBD2. This sequence originates from a woman of 80 years or more with active or convalescent COVID-19. The sample consisted of peripheral blood. The CDR3, as DNA: TGTGCCAGCAACCAACTAGCGGGGGGACCCGAGTACTTC. The encoded protein is CASNQLAGGPEYF. Full variable domain (outside the CDR3, taken from reference TRBV2 and TRBJ2-5): EPEVTQTPSHQVTQMGQEVILRCVPISNHLYFYWYRQILGQKVEFLVSFYNNEISEKSEIFDDQFSVERPDGSNFTLKIRSTKLEDSAMYFCASNQLAGGPEYFGPGTRLLVL.